The rows below give T cell receptor beta chains drawn from one sample of a study of neurological immune-mediated disorders. TCRdb reprocessed the 5' RACE reads with MiXCR, giving one entry per CDR3 protein. The data contain roughly 50,000 distinct CDR3 sequences, roughly 26% of them singletons. The sample taken for sequencing was PBMCs. These receptors were taken from a woman between 65 and 79 years old in good health. CDR3s include the opening cysteine and the closing phenylalanine or tryptophan. A D gene is named only where the DNA matches it firmly. Size tells how often a clone was seen (once, few, many) or the class of an expanded clone, and some rows leave it out.

TRBV7-3	TRBJ2-7	-	few	CASSVTLHDEQYF	TGTGCCAGCAGCGTAACCCTACACGACGAGCAGTACTTC
TRBV12-3/TRBV12-4	TRBJ2-2	-	once	CASSLSKPGSPGELFF	TGTGCCAGCAGTTTATCTAAACCAGGGAGCCCCGGGGAGCTGTTTTTT
TRBV19	TRBJ2-2	-	few	CASSTRDITGELFF	TGTGCCAGTAGTACCCGGGACATCACCGGGGAGCTGTTTTTT
TRBV7-3	TRBJ2-1	TRBD2	many	CASSFTGTSYNEQFF	TGTGCCAGCAGCTTTACCGGGACTAGCTACAATGAGCAGTTCTTC
TRBV6-5	TRBJ1-1	TRBD1	-	CASRGQGAVNTEAFF	TGTGCCAGCAGGGGACAGGGGGCTGTGAACACTGAAGCTTTCTTT
TRBV7-9	TRBJ2-7	TRBD1	many	CASSSRTGRDEQYF	TGTGCCAGCAGCTCCCGGACAGGGAGAGACGAGCAGTACTTC
TRBV6-2/TRBV6-3	TRBJ2-1	-	-	CASSWPPGTSSYNEQFF	TGTGCCAGCAGTTGGCCCCCCGGGACGAGCTCCTACAATGAGCAGTTCTTC
TRBV7-6	TRBJ2-1	TRBD1	-	CASSPSGTAIYNEQFF	TGTGCCAGCAGCCCATCCGGGACAGCAATTTACAATGAGCAGTTCTTC
TRBV5-1	TRBJ2-1	TRBD1	-	CASSTGTAEYNEQFF	TGCGCCAGCAGCACCGGGACAGCCGAATACAATGAGCAGTTCTTC
TRBV13	TRBJ2-2	-	-	CASSGRGELFF	TGTGCCAGCAGCGGTCGAGGGGAGCTGTTTTTT
TRBV4-3	TRBJ2-3	TRBD2	many	CASSPYSGTSGRDTQYF	TGCGCCAGCAGCCCATATTCCGGGACTAGCGGGAGGGATACGCAGTATTTT
TRBV10-3	TRBJ2-1	TRBD2	many	CAISQGVGLAGEGEQFF	TGTGCCATCAGTCAAGGGGTCGGGCTAGCGGGAGAAGGTGAGCAGTTCTTC
TRBV18	TRBJ2-1	-	many	CASSPSGFSYNEQFF	TGTGCCAGCTCACCCTCTGGTTTCTCCTACAATGAGCAGTTCTTC
TRBV5-1	TRBJ2-5	-	many	CASSPSPGQETQYF	TGCGCCAGCAGCCCAAGTCCGGGGCAGGAGACCCAGTACTTC
TRBV5-1	TRBJ2-7	TRBD2	many	CASSRSPLAEWQYF	TGCGCCAGCAGCCGTTCTCCACTAGCGGAATGGCAGTACTTC
TRBV19	TRBJ1-1	-	-	CASSMHRDTEAFF	TGTGCCAGTAGTATGCACAGGGACACTGAAGCTTTCTTT
TRBV5-1	TRBJ2-2	-	many	CASSPEGGNTGELFF	TGCGCCAGCAGCCCTGAGGGGGGGAACACCGGGGAGCTGTTTTTT
TRBV5-1	TRBJ2-5	TRBD2	-	CASGMAGGMTQYF	TGCGCCAGCGGAATGGCGGGGGGCATGACCCAGTACTTC
TRBV20-1	TRBJ2-5	-	many	CSARRDRDETQYF	TGCAGTGCTCGCCGGGACCGCGATGAGACCCAGTACTTC
TRBV12-3/TRBV12-4	TRBJ1-2	TRBD1	many	CASSFGTGNYGYTF	TGTGCCAGCAGTTTTGGGACAGGGAACTATGGCTACACCTTC
TRBV4-1	TRBJ1-6	TRBD1	many	CASSQGGQGWNSPLHF	TGCGCCAGCAGCCAAGGAGGACAGGGATGGAATTCACCCCTCCACTTT
TRBV24-1	TRBJ2-1	TRBD2	many	CATSEPGTSGIVGQQFF	TGTGCCACCAGTGAACCTGGGACTAGCGGGATAGTGGGTCAGCAGTTCTTC
TRBV5-5	TRBJ2-2	-	medium-sized	CASSFTRTGELFF	TGTGCCAGCAGCTTCACTAGGACCGGGGAGCTGTTTTTT
TRBV7-3	TRBJ1-2	-	-	CASSPTGSARYGYTF	TGTGCCAGCAGCCCGACAGGTTCTGCTCGCTATGGCTACACCTTC
TRBV5-1	TRBJ2-1	-	many	CASNGDSYNEQFF	TGCGCCAGCAACGGGGACTCCTACAATGAGCAGTTCTTC
TRBV4-1	TRBJ1-1	TRBD1	many	CASSQVGDREAFF	TGCGCCAGCAGCCAAGTCGGGGACAGGGAAGCTTTCTTT
TRBV6-6	TRBJ2-1	-	-	CASSYTFTYNEQFF	TGTGCCAGCAGTTACACTTTTACCTACAATGAGCAGTTCTTC